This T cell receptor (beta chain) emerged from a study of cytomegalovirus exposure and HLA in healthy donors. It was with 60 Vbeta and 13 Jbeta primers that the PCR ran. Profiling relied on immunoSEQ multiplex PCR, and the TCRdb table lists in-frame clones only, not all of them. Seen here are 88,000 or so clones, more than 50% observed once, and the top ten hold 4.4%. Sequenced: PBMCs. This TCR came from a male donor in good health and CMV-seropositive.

The CDR3 reads CASSVLTKSSYEQYF. For the CDR3, the DNA is TGCGCCAGCAGCGTATTAACTAAGAGCTCCTACGAGCAGTACTTC. This chain links TRBV5-1 with TRBJ2-7, with D hard to call. The V gene lost 4 bases and the J gene lost 0 bases, with 14 bases spanning the gap. This CDR3 spans 15 amino acids. In germline, CDR1 is SGHRS, CDR2 YFSETQ.